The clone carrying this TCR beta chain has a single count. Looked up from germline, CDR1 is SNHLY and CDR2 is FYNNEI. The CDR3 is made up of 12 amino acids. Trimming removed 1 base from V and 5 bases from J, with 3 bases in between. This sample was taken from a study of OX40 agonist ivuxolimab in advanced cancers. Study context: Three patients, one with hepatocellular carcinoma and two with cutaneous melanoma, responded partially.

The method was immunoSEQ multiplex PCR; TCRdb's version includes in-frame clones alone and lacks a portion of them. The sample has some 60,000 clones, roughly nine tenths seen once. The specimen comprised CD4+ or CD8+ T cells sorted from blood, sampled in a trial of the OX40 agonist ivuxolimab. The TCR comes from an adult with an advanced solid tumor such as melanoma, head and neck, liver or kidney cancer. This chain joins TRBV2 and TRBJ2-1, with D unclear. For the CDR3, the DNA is TGTGCCAGCAGTGAAGGTGACAATGAGCAGTTCTTC. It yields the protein CASSEGDNEQFF.